One sample yielded the 4 T cell receptor beta chains listed below, sequenced in a study of blood T cells in healthy people across ages. Primed by a sample-barcoded 5' primer and a J-beta primer mix, a second PCR proceeded for 7 to 11 cycles. A single record per CDR3 protein comes from TCRdb applying MiXCR to the 5' RACE reads. The sample records around 820,000 distinct CDR3 sequences, 25% being singletons. This sample also belongs to another study, concerning T cells of mothers and their children.

Sequenced material: blood. These TCRs come from a boy younger than 18 in good health.

Note on this clonotype: The junction does not match germline at one end; this may be a read error. The chain carries TRBV7-2 and TRBJ2-1; D remains unclear. Germline V CDR1 and CDR2: SGHTA, FQGNSA. This CDR3 has 13 amino acids. The CDR3 coding sequence is TGTGCCAGTAGCTTTGTGACTTTGGGAGAGCAGTTCTTC. Translation gives CASSFVTLGEQFF.

This clonotype was counted once. V and J are TRBV5-1 and TRBJ2-4; D not certain. The germline V gene has CDR1 SGHRS and CDR2 YFSETQ. This CDR3 region has 19 residues. The V and J ends lost 0 bases and 0 bases respectively, with 19 bases between them. The CDR3 nucleotides read TGCGCCAGCAGCTTGGACTCGGACGCTTGGTTTGGAGCCAAAAACATTCAGTACTTC. Its protein is CASSLDSDAWFGAKNIQYF.

The chain links TRBV6-2 or TRBV6-3 to TRBJ2-4, with 10 nucleotides matching TRBD1. V trimming: 6 bases; J trimming: 2 bases; junction bases outside the gene matches: 7. The CDR3 has 16 residues. Per germline, CDR1 MNHEY and CDR2 SVGEGT. The CDR3 DNA sequence: TGTGCCAGCAGGGACCGGGACAGGGGTTCCAAAAACATTCAGTACTTC. Translated, it gives CASRDRDRGSKNIQYF.

There are a few counts of this clonotype. This rearrangement joins TRBV6-2 or TRBV6-3 to TRBJ2-7, with no clear D. The germline gives CDR1 MNHEY, CDR2 SVGEGT. CDR3 length: 13 residues. The germline V and J ends were trimmed by 4 bases and 5 bases, with 12 bases remaining between them. As DNA, the CDR3 is TGTGCCAGCAGTTCCACATGGACCAACGAGCAGTACTTC. This gives the protein CASSSTWTNEQYF.